The T cell receptor beta chain described here comes from a study of blood T cell repertoires in COVID-19. Whole-study context: Both acute and convalescent COVID-19 samples were obtained from the United States, Italy and Spain. From T cells, B-cell-depleted T cells, or PBMCs came the material, which was cDNA or gDNA.

In the authors' workflow: From reference gene primer amplification, estimates of nucleated cell counts were derived. Profiling relied on immunoSEQ multiplex PCR, and the TCRdb table lists in-frame clones only, not all of them. The V and J calls and the clone size are those of that table, but D and trimming were determined from the DNA. The repertoire includes under 250,000 clones, about 86% of them detected once, and around 3.1% sits in the top ten. With 2 bases clipped from V and 4 bases from J, the junction kept 2 bases outside the gene matches. Germline V gene sequence: CDR1 MNHEY, CDR2 SMNVEV (reference sequence). This CDR3 is 14 amino acids long. This clone was detected a few times.

The V call is TRBV27, the J call TRBJ1-1, with 9 bases that match TRBD1. The sequenced sample was peripheral blood. The clonotype comes from a woman under 40 who had recovered from COVID-19. The CDR3 coding sequence is TGTGCCAGCAGTTTAAGGACAGGGGCCACTGAAGCTTTCTTT. It is translated as CASSLRTGATEAFF.